One and the same sample provided the 8 T cell receptor beta chains below, sequenced in a study of shared clonotypes between healthy human individuals. Terminally differentiated effector memory CD45RA+ cells were excluded by CCR7 positive selection of CD45RO-negative cells. Data came from immunoSEQ multiplex PCR; TCRdb stores just in-frame clones and leaves some out. The data show about 590,000 clones, with nearly 97% seen just once and 0.085% to 0.11% held by the top ten. Sequenced: naive CD8+ T cells sorted from blood. These receptors were obtained from a woman between 25 and 40 years old in good health.

In this sample, this clone turned up once. CDR3 residues: CASRWTSGRSWGQSYEQYF. The DNA for the CDR3 is TGTGCCAGCAGATGGACTAGCGGGAGGTCGTGGGGGCAATCCTACGAGCAGTACTTC. The rearrangement links TRBV28 to TRBJ2-7; 14 bases match TRBD2. The V gene end was trimmed by 6 bases and the J gene end by 1 base; junction bases not matched to a gene: 14. Germline V gives CDR1 MDHEN, CDR2 SYDVKM. CDR3 size: 19 residues.

The chain carries TRBV19 and TRBJ1-1; D not certain. Germline assignment: CDR1 LNHDA and CDR2 SQIVND (reference sequence). The V gene lost 5 bases and the J gene lost 3 bases, with 10 bases spanning the gap. The CDR3 contains 13 residues. CDR3 coding DNA: TGTGCCAGTAGTTTACAGTGGGACACTGAAGCTTTCTTT. It is translated as CASSLQWDTEAFF.

The chain has TRBV10-2 and TRBJ1-1; weak D call: TRBD1 (6 bases). Germline loops: CDR1 WSHSY, CDR2 SAAADI. This CDR3 has 10 amino acids. Trimming pared 10 bases from V and 8 bases from J, leaving 11 bases between. In nucleotides, the CDR3 is TGCGCCACCCTGGGGACAGAAGCTTTCTTT. Encoded protein: CATLGTEAFF.

V gene TRBV5-6 combines with J gene TRBJ1-5; D is ambiguous. Germline assignment: CDR1 SGHDT and CDR2 YYEEEE. This CDR3 comprises 14 residues. V lost 0 bases, J lost 1 base, and 5 bases lay in between. As DNA, the CDR3 is TGTGCCAGCAGCTTGGTTGGAAGCAATCAGCCCCAGCATTTT. Its protein product is CASSLVGSNQPQHF.

The J gene is TRBJ2-1, the V gene TRBV6-1; 7 bases are a match to TRBD2. CDR1 and CDR2 (germline): MNHNS, SASEGT. This CDR3 is 19 amino acids long. Trimming at V came to 3 bases and at J to 7 bases, leaving 21 bases not matched to a gene. CDR3 region: CASSEVGLAEDDFFNEQFF. The CDR3 nucleotides read TGTGCCAGCAGTGAGGTGGGTCTAGCGGAGGACGACTTTTTTAATGAGCAGTTCTTC.

J is TRBJ1-1 and V is TRBV2; the match to TRBD1 covers 8 bases. CDR1 is SNHLY and CDR2 is FYNNEI in the germline V gene. The CDR3 is 18 amino acids. Trimming took 3 bases from V and 0 from J; bases not matched to a gene: 12. The CDR3 loop is CASSDHQRTGFMNTEAFF. The CDR3 nucleotides are TGTGCCAGCAGTGATCATCAAAGGACAGGGTTCATGAACACTGAAGCTTTCTTT.

The rearrangement joins TRBV7-9 to TRBJ1-1, with 7 bases identical to TRBD1. CDR1 and CDR2 from the germline V gene are SEHNR and FQNEAQ (reference sequence). The CDR3 is 15 residues long. J was trimmed by 0 bases and V by 1 base; bases with no gene match: 2. This chain's CDR3 is CASSLETGLNTEAFF. Here the CDR3 DNA reads TGTGCCAGCAGCTTAGAGACAGGGCTGAACACTGAAGCTTTCTTT.

Notes on this clone: One junction end disagrees with the germline gene, perhaps due to a read error. This chain joins TRBV4-1 and TRBJ2-5, with TRBD1 as a possible D gene (6 bases). The CDR3 sequence is 15 residues long. CDR1 is MGHRA and CDR2 is YSYEKL in the germline V gene. The DNA of the CDR3 is TGCGCCAGCCGCCACAAGGCAGGGACAAGGGAGACCCAGTACTTC. Translated: CASRHKAGTRETQYF.